Presented here are 12 T cell receptor beta chains from one specimen sequenced in a study of blood T cell repertoires in COVID-19. Sequencing was performed with immunoSEQ multiplex PCR; in TCRdb, only in-frame clones are kept and a portion is missing. This sample has approximately 330,000 clones, with 86% found just once. The source material was PBMCs or T cells enriched from blood (not recorded which). Receptors originate from a woman in her thirties or forties with acute COVID-19.

The rearrangement uses TRBV2 and TRBJ1-2; 8 bases are shared with TRBD1. Germline V gene lookup returns CDR1 SNHLY and CDR2 FYNNEI. The V gene end was trimmed by 8 bases and the J gene end by 5 bases; junction bases not matched to a gene: 7. This CDR3 contains 13 residues. DNA for the CDR3: TGTGCCAGCCGTACTTACAGGGGGTATGGCTACACCTTC. This gives the protein CASRTYRGYGYTF.

The V call is TRBV19, the J call TRBJ2-7, with D tentatively TRBD2 (6 bases). The CDR3 is made up of 15 amino acids. Germline CDR1 and CDR2: LNHDA and SQIVND (reference sequence). The ends were cut back, 3 bases at V and 5 bases at J, with 17 bases in the middle. Written as DNA, the CDR3 is TGTGCCAGTAGTATGGTCCCTGGGGAGGTCAACGAGCAGTACTTC. As protein: CASSMVPGEVNEQYF. The full variable domain, with the rest looked up from reference TRBV19 and TRBJ2-7, is DGGITQSPKYLFRKEGQNVTLSCEQNLNHDAMYWYRQDPGQGLRLIYYSQIVNDFQKGDIAEGYSVSREKKESFPLTVTSAQKNPTAFYLCASSMVPGEVNEQYFGPGTRLTVT.

The chain couples TRBV18 to TRBJ1-2; 9 nucleotides match TRBD1. The V segment lost 2 bases and the J segment 4 bases; nucleotides outside the gene matches: 17. CDR1 and CDR2 (germline): KGHSH, LQKENI. The CDR3 has 19 amino acids. The CDR3 loop reads CASSPYTTGGTSLLYGYTF. Written as DNA, the CDR3 is TGTGCCAGCTCACCATATACGACAGGGGGGACTTCACTTCTCTATGGCTACACCTTC.

The rearrangement uses TRBV5-4 and TRBJ2-5; 9 bases are a match to TRBD1. The germline gives CDR1 SGHNT, CDR2 YYREEE (reference sequence). The CDR3 covers 15 residues. Unmatched junction bases numbered 6, after V lost 6 bases and J lost 0 bases. In nucleotides, the CDR3 is TGTGCCAGCAACACCGGGACAGGGTACCAAGAGACCCAGTACTTC. Translated: CASNTGTGYQETQYF.

The chain joins TRBV29-1 to TRBJ2-3, with 7 bases identical to TRBD2. V was clipped by 3 bases and J by 1 base; unmatched bases: 13. The CDR3 loop spans 17 amino acids. The germline CDR1 and CDR2 sequences are SQVTM and ANQGSEA. For the CDR3, the DNA is TGCAGCGTTGATGGAGCGGGATTCCTTCGAGGCACAGATACGCAGTATTTT. Translating it yields CSVDGAGFLRGTDTQYF.

This sequence joins TRBV4-1 and TRBJ1-1, with TRBD1 matching over 8 bases. The CDR3 is 17 amino acids. Germline assignment: CDR1 MGHRA and CDR2 YSYEKL. Trimming took 0 bases from V and 1 from J; bases not matched to a gene: 7. CDR3 DNA: TGCGCCAGCAGCCAAGATGACAGGGGTGGCTGGAACACTGAAGCTTTCTTT. This translates into CASSQDDRGGWNTEAFF.

The V gene is TRBV4-1, the J gene TRBJ2-7; 9 bases fit TRBD2. Germline-derived CDR1 and CDR2 are MGHRA and YSYEKL. The CDR3 has 15 residues. V shed 2 bases and J 3 bases; nucleotides not matched to a gene: 5. CDR3 DNA sequence: TGCGCCAGCAGCCAACTCGAGACTAGCGGCTACGAGCAGTACTTC. Translated, it gives CASSQLETSGYEQYF.

The V gene is TRBV5-1, the J gene TRBJ2-3, with 10 bases aligning to TRBD1. V was pared by 4 bases and J by 0 bases, with 5 bases of the junction left unmatched. CDR3 length equals 16 residues. Germline loops: CDR1 SGHRS, CDR2 YFSETQ. The CDR3 sequence: CASSHRTGGSTDTQYF. The DNA of the CDR3 is TGCGCCAGCAGCCATAGGACAGGGGGGAGCACAGATACGCAGTATTTT.

This chain joins TRBV6-5 and TRBJ1-2, with a tentative D call TRBD1 (6 bases). The CDR3 sequence is 12 residues long. Trimming took off 6 bases at V and 8 bases at J, with 13 bases between the two ends. The V gene's germline CDR1 is MNHEY and CDR2 SVGAGI. The DNA of the CDR3 is TGTGCCAGCAGCCGGGACAATTACGGCTACACCTTC. This encodes CASSRDNYGYTF.

Only a few counts were recorded for this clone. The CDR3 spells CASSATGGALNGYTF. Here the CDR3 DNA reads TGTGCCAGCAGTGCCACAGGGGGCGCATTAAATGGCTACACCTTC. V is TRBV25-1 and J is TRBJ1-2; 9 bases agree with TRBD1. The CDR3 totals 15 residues. Germline V gene lookup returns CDR1 MGHDK and CDR2 SYGVNS. V lost 4 bases to trimming and J lost 6 bases; unmatched junction nucleotides: 9.

The chain employs TRBV14 and TRBJ1-2, with TRBD1 matching over 7 bases. The germline V gene encodes CDR1 SGHDN and CDR2 FVKESK. V gave up 3 bases and J gave up 3 bases; unmatched junction bases: 19. CDR3 size: 19 residues. CDR3 residues: CASSHYNRDRVRGDYGYTF. Here the CDR3 DNA reads TGTGCCAGCAGCCACTACAACCGGGACAGAGTTCGTGGGGACTATGGCTACACCTTC.

V and J are TRBV28 and TRBJ2-5; possible D gene TRBD1, 5 bases. CDR3 length equals 14 residues. The germline CDR1 and CDR2 sequences are MDHEN and SYDVKM. Trimming took off 7 bases at V and 6 bases at J, with 18 bases between the two ends. The CDR3 region has the DNA TGTGCCAGCATTCCTCCAGGGTCTTCGAAGACCCAGTACTTC. This translates into CASIPPGSSKTQYF.